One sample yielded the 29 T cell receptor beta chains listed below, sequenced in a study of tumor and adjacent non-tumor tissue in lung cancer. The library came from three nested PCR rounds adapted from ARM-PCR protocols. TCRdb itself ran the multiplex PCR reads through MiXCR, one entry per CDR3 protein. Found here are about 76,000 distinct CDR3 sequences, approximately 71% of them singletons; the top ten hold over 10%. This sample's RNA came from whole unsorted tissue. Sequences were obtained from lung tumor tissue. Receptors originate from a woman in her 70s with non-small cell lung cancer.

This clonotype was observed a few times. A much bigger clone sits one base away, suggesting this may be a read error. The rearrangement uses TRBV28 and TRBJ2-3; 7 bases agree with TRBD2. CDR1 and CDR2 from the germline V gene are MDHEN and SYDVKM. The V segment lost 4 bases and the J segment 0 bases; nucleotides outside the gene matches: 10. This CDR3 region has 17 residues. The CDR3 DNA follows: TGTGCCAGCAGTTCACCGGGACTAACGGAAAGCACAGATACGCAGTATTTT. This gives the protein CASSSPGLTESTDTQYF.

This CDR3 is CASRTPIYAGGEETQYF. Written as DNA, the CDR3 is TGTGCCAGCAGAACCCCAATCTACGCAGGGGGGGAAGAGACCCAGTACTTC. The chain has TRBV6-6 and TRBJ2-5; D tentatively fits TRBD1 or TRBD2 (7 bases each). This CDR3 contains 17 residues. Germline V lookup: CDR1 MNHNY, CDR2 SVGAGI (reference sequence). The ends were cut back, 6 bases at V and 3 bases at J, with 23 bases in the middle.

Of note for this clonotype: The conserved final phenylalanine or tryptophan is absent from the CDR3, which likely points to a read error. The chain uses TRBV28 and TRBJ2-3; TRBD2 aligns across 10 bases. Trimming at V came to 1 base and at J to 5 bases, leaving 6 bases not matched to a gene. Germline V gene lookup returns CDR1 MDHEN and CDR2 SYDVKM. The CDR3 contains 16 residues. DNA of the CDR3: TGTGCCAGCAGTTTATCCCTAGCGGGGGCCGAAGATACGCAGTATTTG. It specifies CASSLSLAGAEDTQYL.

DNA of the CDR3: TGTGCCAGCAATATTAAAGTTCCCGGCTACACCTTC. Its translation: CASNIKVPGYTF. The rearrangement joins TRBV2 to TRBJ1-2, with D unclear. CDR1 is SNHLY and CDR2 is FYNNEI in the germline V gene. V dropped 7 bases and J dropped 8 bases, with 14 bases sitting between them. The CDR3 spans 12 residues.

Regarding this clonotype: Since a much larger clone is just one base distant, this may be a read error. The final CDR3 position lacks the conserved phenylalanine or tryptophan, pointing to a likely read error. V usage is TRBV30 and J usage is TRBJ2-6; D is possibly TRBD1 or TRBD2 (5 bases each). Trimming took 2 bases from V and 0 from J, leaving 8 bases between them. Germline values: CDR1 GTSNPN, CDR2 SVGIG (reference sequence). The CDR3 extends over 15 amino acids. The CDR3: CAWSLGDSGANVLTS. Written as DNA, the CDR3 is TGTGCCTGGAGTTTGGGGGACTCTGGGGCCAACGTCCTGACTTCC.

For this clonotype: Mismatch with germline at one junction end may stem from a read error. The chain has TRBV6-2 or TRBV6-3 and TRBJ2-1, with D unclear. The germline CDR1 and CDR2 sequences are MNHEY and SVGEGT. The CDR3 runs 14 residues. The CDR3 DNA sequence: TGTGCCAGCAGCGCACGGAGAGATGTAAATGCGCAGTTCTTC. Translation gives CASSARRDVNAQFF.

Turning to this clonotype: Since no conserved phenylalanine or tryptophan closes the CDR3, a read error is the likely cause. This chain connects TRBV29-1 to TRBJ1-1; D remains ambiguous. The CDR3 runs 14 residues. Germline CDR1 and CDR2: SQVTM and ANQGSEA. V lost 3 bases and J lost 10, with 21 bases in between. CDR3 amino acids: CSVEVRFLKKGAFY. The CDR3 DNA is TGCAGCGTTGAGGTTAGATTCTTGAAAAAGGGAGCTTTCTAT.

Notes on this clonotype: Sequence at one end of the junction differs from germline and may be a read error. CDR3 sequence (DNA): TGTGCCAGCAGCCCCTTGACGTGCTACAATGAGCAGTTTTTC. It codes for CASSPLTCYNEQFF. The chain joins TRBV11-2 to TRBJ2-1; D not certain. Germline values: CDR1 SGHAT, CDR2 FQNNGV. The CDR3 loop spans 14 amino acids.

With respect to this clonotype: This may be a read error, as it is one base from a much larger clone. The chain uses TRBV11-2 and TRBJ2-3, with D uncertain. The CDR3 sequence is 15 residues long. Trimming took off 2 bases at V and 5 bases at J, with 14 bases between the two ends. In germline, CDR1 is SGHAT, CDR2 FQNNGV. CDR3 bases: TGTGCCAGCAGCTTAAATCTTATAGGGAAAGATACGCAGTATTTT. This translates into CASSLNLIGKDTQYF.

The CDR3 DNA is TGTGCCAGCAGTCCCTCGTTGGCGGGGAACCCCCATGAGCAGTACTTC. Amino acid sequence: CASSPSLAGNPHEQYF. The chain carries TRBV12-3 or TRBV12-4 and TRBJ2-7, with D possibly being TRBD2 (6 bases). The CDR3 is 16 residues long. V was trimmed by 5 bases and J by 7 bases, leaving 24 bases between them.

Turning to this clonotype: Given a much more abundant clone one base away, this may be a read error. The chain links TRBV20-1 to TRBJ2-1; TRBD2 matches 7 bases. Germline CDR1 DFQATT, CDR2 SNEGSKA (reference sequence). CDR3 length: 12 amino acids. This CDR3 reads CSAIPAGYERFF. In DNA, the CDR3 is TGCAGTGCTATCCCAGCGGGATATGAGCGGTTCTTC.

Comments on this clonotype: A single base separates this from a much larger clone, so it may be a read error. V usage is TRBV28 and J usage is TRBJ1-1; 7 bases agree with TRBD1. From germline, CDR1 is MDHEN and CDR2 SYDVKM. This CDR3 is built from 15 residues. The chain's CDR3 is CDSSSAGTVNTEAFF. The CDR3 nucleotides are TGTGACAGCAGTTCTGCCGGGACAGTAAACACTGAAGCTTTCTTT.

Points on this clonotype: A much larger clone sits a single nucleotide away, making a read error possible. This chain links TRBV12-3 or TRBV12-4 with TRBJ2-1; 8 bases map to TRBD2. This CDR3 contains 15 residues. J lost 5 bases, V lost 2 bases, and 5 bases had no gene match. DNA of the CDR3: TGTGCCAGCAGTTTACTGGTTAGCGGGAACAATGAGCAGTTCTTC. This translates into CASSLLVSGNNEQFF.

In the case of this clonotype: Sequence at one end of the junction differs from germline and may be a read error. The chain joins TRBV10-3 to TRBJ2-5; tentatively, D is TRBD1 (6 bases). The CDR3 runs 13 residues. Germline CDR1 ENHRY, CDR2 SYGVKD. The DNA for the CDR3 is TGTGCCATCAGCCCACAGGGTGAAGAGAGCCAGTACTTC. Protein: CAISPQGEESQYF.

CDR3: CASGLQGRETQYF. The CDR3 coding sequence is TGTGCCAGCGGCCTACAGGGGCGGGAGACCCAGTACTTC. The rearrangement links TRBV7-8 to TRBJ2-5; 7 bases agree with TRBD1. The CDR3 runs to 13 residues. With 8 bases clipped from V and 5 bases from J, the junction kept 8 bases outside the gene matches. Germline V CDR1 and CDR2: SGHVS, FQNEAQ.

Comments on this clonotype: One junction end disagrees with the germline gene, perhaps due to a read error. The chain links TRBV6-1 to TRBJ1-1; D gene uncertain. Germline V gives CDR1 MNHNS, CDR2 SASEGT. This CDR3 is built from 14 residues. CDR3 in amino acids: CASSERWSLTEAFF. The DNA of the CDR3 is TGTGCCAGCAGTGAACGTTGGTCGCTCACTGAGGCTTTCTTT.

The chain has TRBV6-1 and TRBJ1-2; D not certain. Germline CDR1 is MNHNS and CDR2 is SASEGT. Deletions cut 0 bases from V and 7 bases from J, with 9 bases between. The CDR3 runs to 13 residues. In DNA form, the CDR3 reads TGTGCCAGCAGTGAAGCGAAAGATCTTGGCTACACCTTC. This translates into CASSEAKDLGYTF.

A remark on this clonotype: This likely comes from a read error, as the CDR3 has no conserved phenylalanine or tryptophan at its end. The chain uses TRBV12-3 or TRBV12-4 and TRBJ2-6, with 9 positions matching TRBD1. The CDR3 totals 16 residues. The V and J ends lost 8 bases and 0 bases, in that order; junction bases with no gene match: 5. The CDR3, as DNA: TGTGCCAGCGGTGGGACAGGGAGCTCTGGGGCCAACGTCCTGACTTTA. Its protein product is CASGGTGSSGANVLTL.

The CDR3 protein is CSSRAGSETQYF. CDR3 coding DNA: TGCAGCAGTCGGGCAGGCAGCGAGACCCAGTACTTC. The chain has TRBV29-1 and TRBJ2-5; D is ambiguous. V dropped 8 bases and J dropped 5 bases, with 15 bases sitting between them. Germline CDR1 is SQVTM and CDR2 is ANQGSEA. This CDR3 has 12 amino acids.

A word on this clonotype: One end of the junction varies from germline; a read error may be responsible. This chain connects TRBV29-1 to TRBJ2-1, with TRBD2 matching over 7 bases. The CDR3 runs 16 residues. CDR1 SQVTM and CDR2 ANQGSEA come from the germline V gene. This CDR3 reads CSVEDYWTRSYNEQFF. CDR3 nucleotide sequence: TGCAGTGTTGAAGATTACTGGACTAGGTCCTACAATGAGCAGTTCTTC.

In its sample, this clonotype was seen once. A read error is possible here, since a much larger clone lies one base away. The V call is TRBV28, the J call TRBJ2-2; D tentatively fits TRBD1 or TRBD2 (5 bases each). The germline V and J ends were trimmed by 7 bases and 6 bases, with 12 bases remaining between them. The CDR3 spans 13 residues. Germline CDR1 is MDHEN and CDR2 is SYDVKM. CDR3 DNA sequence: TGTGCCAGCATCAGGGAGCTATCCGGGGAGCTGTTTTTT. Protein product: CASIRELSGELFF. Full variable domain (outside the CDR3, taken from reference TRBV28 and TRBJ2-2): DVKVTQSSRYLVKRTGEKVFLECVQDMDHENMFWYRQDPGLGLRLIYFSYDVKMKEKGDIPEGYSVSREKKERFSLILESASTNQTSMYLCASIRELSGELFFGEGSRLTVL.

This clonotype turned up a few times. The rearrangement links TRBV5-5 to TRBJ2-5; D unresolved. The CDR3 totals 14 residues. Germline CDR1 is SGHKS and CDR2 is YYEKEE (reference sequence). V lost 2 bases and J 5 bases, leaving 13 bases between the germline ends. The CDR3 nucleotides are TGTGCCAGCAGCTTCAAGGGCAGGCGTGAGACCCAGTACTTC. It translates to CASSFKGRRETQYF.

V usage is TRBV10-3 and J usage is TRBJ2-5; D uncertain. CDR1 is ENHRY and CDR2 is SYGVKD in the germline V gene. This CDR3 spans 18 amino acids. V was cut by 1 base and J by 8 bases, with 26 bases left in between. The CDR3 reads CAISEYGLVAGEADTQYF. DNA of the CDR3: TGTGCCATCAGTGAGTACGGTTTGGTAGCTGGAGAGGCAGATACCCAGTACTTC.

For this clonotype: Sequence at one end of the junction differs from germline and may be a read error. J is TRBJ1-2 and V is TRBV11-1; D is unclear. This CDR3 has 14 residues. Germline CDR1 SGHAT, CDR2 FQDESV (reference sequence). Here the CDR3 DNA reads TGTGCTAGCAGTCGTTCGGGAGTAGGCTATGGCTACACCTTC. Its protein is CASSRSGVGYGYTF.

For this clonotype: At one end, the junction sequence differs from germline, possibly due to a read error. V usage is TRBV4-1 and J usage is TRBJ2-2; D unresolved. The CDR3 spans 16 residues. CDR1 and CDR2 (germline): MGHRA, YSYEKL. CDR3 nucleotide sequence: TGCGCCAGAAGCCAACACCCCGTTTGGAACATCGGGGAGCTGTTTTTT. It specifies CARSQHPVWNIGELFF.

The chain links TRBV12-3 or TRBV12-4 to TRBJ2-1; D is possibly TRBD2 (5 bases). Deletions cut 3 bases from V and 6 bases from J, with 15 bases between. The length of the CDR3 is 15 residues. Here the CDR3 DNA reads TGTGCCAGCAGTTTCGCCGTGGCTAGCTTCAATGAGCAGTTCTTC. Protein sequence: CASSFAVASFNEQFF.

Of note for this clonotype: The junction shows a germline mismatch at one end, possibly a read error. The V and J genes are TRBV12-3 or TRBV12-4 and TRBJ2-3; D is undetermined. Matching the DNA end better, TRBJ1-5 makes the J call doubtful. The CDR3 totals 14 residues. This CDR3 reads CANSLATRTDTQHF. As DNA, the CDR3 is TGTGCCAACAGTTTAGCGACCCGCACAGATACGCAGCATTTT.

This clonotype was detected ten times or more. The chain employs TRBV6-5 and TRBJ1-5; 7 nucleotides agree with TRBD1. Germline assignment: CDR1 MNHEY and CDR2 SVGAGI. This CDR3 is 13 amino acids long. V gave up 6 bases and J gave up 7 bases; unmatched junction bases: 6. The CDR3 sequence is CASSRQGGQPQHF. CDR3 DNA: TGTGCCAGCAGCCGACAGGGTGGCCAGCCCCAGCATTTT.

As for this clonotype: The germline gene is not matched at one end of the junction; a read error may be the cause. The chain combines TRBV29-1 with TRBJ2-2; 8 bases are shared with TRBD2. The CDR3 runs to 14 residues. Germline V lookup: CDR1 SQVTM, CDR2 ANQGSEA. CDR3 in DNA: TGCATCGTTCGACGGGAGGGCCGAGGTGGGGAGCTGTTTTTT. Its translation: CIVRREGRGGELFF.